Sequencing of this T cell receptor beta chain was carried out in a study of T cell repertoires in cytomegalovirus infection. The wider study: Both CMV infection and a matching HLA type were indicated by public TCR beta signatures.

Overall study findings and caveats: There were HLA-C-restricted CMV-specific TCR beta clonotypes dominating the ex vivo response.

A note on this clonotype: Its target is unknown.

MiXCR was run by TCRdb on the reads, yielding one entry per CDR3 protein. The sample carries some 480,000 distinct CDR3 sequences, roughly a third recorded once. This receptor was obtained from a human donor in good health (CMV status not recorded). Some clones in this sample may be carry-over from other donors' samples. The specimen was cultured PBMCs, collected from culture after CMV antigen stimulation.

CDR3 loop: CASSRTSGMETQYF. In DNA form, the CDR3 reads TGTGCCAGCAGCCGGACTAGCGGGATGGAGACCCAGTACTTC. The chain combines TRBV2 with TRBJ2-5; TRBD2 matches at 12 bases. In germline, CDR1 is SNHLY, CDR2 FYNNEI. J was trimmed by 5 bases and V by 6 bases; bases with no gene match: 4. The CDR3 has 14 amino acids.